Listed here is a single T cell receptor (beta chain). Together with a sample-barcoded 5' primer, a J-beta primer mix was included in a second PCR lasting about 7 to 12 cycles. TCRdb used MiXCR to reprocess the 5' RACE reads, holding one entry per CDR3 protein. The repertoire includes 1.8 million or so distinct CDR3 sequences, around 42% of them detected once, and more than 20% sits in the top ten. The sample belongs to a study of blood T cells in healthy people across ages. Study-wide context: Through template switching, about one barcoded beta molecule was captured per two T cells, as measured in model experiments.

The CDR3 loop spans 15 amino acids. Germline lookup yields CDR1 SGHRS and CDR2 YFSETQ. This receptor was identified in a human donor in good health. The chain recombines TRBV5-1 with TRBJ2-7; 10 bases line up with TRBD2. Near its end, the DNA agrees better with TRBJ2-5, so the J call may be wrong. Sample: blood. CDR3 protein: CASSQGTSVRETQYF. The CDR3 coding sequence is TGCGCCAGCAGCCAAGGGACTAGCGTACGGGAGACCCAGTACTTC.